The 30 T cell receptor beta chains given below trace back to one sample, sequenced in a study of control samples from healthy donors and cancer patients. The data were produced by immunoSEQ multiplex PCR, yet TCRdb's version contains in-frame clones alone and is incomplete. The sample contains approximately 160,000 clones, 94% of which appear only once. The sample consisted of blood. These receptors came from a woman aged 18-29 years in good health.

J is TRBJ2-5 and V is TRBV5-6; 10 nucleotides line up with TRBD1. The ends lost 4 bases at V and 5 bases at J; junction bases unmatched: 5. This CDR3 comprises 14 residues. Germline V CDR1 and CDR2: SGHDT, YYEEEE. CDR3 sequence: CASSMDRGYETQYF. CDR3 in DNA: TGTGCCAGCAGCATGGACAGGGGGTATGAGACCCAGTACTTC.

The V gene is TRBV28, the J gene TRBJ1-2, with TRBD1 identical over 7 bases. Germline loops: CDR1 MDHEN, CDR2 SYDVKM. V lost 5 bases, J lost 8 bases, and 11 bases stayed unmatched. The CDR3 sequence is 14 residues long. The CDR3 bases are TGTGCCAGCAGTCCCCAGGGGGGGCCGGGAGGCTACACCTTC. It is translated as CASSPQGGPGGYTF.

This clone was seen a single time. The DNA for the CDR3 is TGTGCCAGCAGTGAACTAGGGAATACGCAGTATTTT. Protein: CASSELGNTQYF. The gene calls are TRBV28 and TRBJ2-3; D is possibly TRBD2 (5 bases). The germline V gene has CDR1 MDHEN and CDR2 SYDVKM. CDR3 length equals 12 residues. V dropped 5 bases and J dropped 7 bases, with 10 bases sitting between them. Together with reference TRBV28 and TRBJ2-3, the CDR3 gives the full variable domain: DVKVTQSSRYLVKRTGEKVFLECVQDMDHENMFWYRQDPGLGLRLIYFSYDVKMKEKGDIPEGYSVSREKKERFSLILESASTNQTSMYLCASSELGNTQYFGPGTRLTVL.

The rearrangement uses TRBV11-3 and TRBJ1-2; D gene unclear. Germline V gene sequence: CDR1 SGHNT, CDR2 YENEEA. The CDR3 totals 13 residues. The V and J ends lost 3 bases and 4 bases respectively, with 9 bases between them. CDR3 in DNA: TGTGCCAGCAGCTTGCCTCCTGGCTATGGCTACACCTTC. Translated, it gives CASSLPPGYGYTF.

This clone was seen a single time. The chain's CDR3 is CASSSQGKDTEAFF. In DNA, the CDR3 is TGTGCCAGCAGCTCACAGGGGAAGGACACTGAAGCTTTCTTT. The V call is TRBV2, the J call TRBJ1-1; 7 bases align to TRBD1. Looked up from germline, CDR1 is SNHLY and CDR2 is FYNNEI. This CDR3 is built from 14 residues. Trimming at V came to 6 bases and at J to 3 bases, leaving 7 bases not matched to a gene.

The rearrangement joins TRBV18 to TRBJ1-4; D remains ambiguous. CDR1 and CDR2 from the germline V gene are KGHSH and LQKENI. The CDR3 is 13 amino acids. Trimming cost V 6 bases and J 5 bases, with 10 bases left between them. The CDR3 is CASSPNRNEKLFF. The CDR3 coding sequence is TGTGCCAGCTCCCCGAACAGAAATGAAAAACTGTTTTTT.

The chain combines TRBV9 with TRBJ2-3, with 7 positions matching TRBD1. From germline, CDR1 is SGDLS and CDR2 YYNGEE. This CDR3 is built from 14 residues. V gave up 3 bases and J gave up 4 bases; unmatched junction bases: 5. The DNA of the CDR3 is TGTGCCAGCAGCGCGGACAGGATTCCAGATACGCAGTATTTT. It specifies CASSADRIPDTQYF. Full variable domain (remainder filled in from reference TRBV9 and TRBJ2-3): DSGVTQTPKHLITATGQRVTLRCSPRSGDLSVYWYQQSLDQGLQFLIQYYNGEERAKGNILERFSAQQFPDLHSELNLSSLELGDSALYFCASSADRIPDTQYFGPGTRLTVL.

The J gene is TRBJ1-2, the V gene TRBV6-5; the D gene is possibly TRBD1 (5 bases). V shed 5 bases and J shed 3 bases, with 7 bases lying between them. This CDR3 has 12 residues. Germline CDR1 MNHEY, CDR2 SVGAGI. The DNA of the CDR3 is TGTGCCAGCAGTCAGGGACACTATGGCTACACCTTC. This translates into CASSQGHYGYTF.

The chain couples TRBV2 to TRBJ1-2; the match to TRBD1 covers 7 bases. The CDR3 covers 12 residues. Trimming at V came to 7 bases and at J to 8 bases, leaving 7 bases not matched to a gene. CDR1 is SNHLY and CDR2 is FYNNEI in the germline V gene. The CDR3 loop is CASNTGEWGYTF. In nucleotides, the CDR3 is TGTGCCAGCAACACAGGGGAATGGGGCTACACCTTC.

CDR3 amino acids: CASSYGVATNEKLFF. The DNA of the CDR3 is TGTGCCAGCAGTTATGGGGTGGCAACTAATGAAAAACTGTTTTTT. The chain joins TRBV6-5 to TRBJ1-4, with D uncertain. CDR1 and CDR2 (germline): MNHEY, SVGAGI. The CDR3 is 15 residues long. Trimming shortened V by 3 bases and J by 0 bases, and 8 bases separated the two germline ends.

CDR3 bases: TGTGCCACCAGCTCCCAAGGGACAAACATTCAGTACTTC. This encodes CATSSQGTNIQYF. The chain couples TRBV15 to TRBJ2-4; D could derive from TRBD1 or TRBD2 (5 bases each). Germline lookup yields CDR1 LNHNV and CDR2 YYDKDF (reference sequence). V was shortened by 5 bases and J by 6 bases, with 11 bases between the two germline ends. The CDR3 consists of 13 residues.

The V and J genes are TRBV28 and TRBJ1-1; 9 bases match TRBD1. CDR1 and CDR2 (germline): MDHEN, SYDVKM. The CDR3 length is 15 residues. With V trimmed by 4 bases and J by 10 bases, 13 bases remained unmatched. The CDR3 region has the DNA TGTGCCAGCAGTTCTCCGGGACAGGGACCAGGGGGAGCTTTCTTT. Encoded protein: CASSSPGQGPGGAFF.

The chain is built from TRBV19 and TRBJ1-2; D not certain. This CDR3 has 12 residues. Germline CDR1 LNHDA, CDR2 SQIVND (reference sequence). Trimming took off 4 bases at V and 7 bases at J, with 10 bases between the two ends. CDR3 sequence (DNA): TGTGCCAGTAGTACTATCGGAGGTGGCTACACCTTC. Residues: CASSTIGGGYTF. The full variable domain, rest sourced from reference TRBV19 and TRBJ1-2, is DGGITQSPKYLFRKEGQNVTLSCEQNLNHDAMYWYRQDPGQGLRLIYYSQIVNDFQKGDIAEGYSVSREKKESFPLTVTSAQKNPTAFYLCASSTIGGGYTFGSGTRLTVV.

The chain recombines TRBV7-9 with TRBJ1-2; D remains ambiguous. This CDR3 is 14 amino acids long. The germline gives CDR1 SEHNR, CDR2 FQNEAQ (reference sequence). Trimming took 2 bases from V and 0 from J, leaving 7 bases between them. Written as DNA, the CDR3 is TGTGCCAGCAGCTTACAGATCTCTAACTATGGCTACACCTTC. It yields the protein CASSLQISNYGYTF.

This chain connects TRBV7-9 to TRBJ2-1; tentatively, D is TRBD2 (5 bases). CDR3 size: 14 residues. Deletions cut 2 bases from V and 2 bases from J, with 7 bases between. CDR1 is SEHNR, CDR2 FQNEAQ, per germline (reference sequence). The CDR3 DNA sequence: TGTGCCAGCAGCTTAAGCGGCCCCTACAATGAGCAGTTCTTC. Its protein product is CASSLSGPYNEQFF.

The gene calls are TRBV6-1 and TRBJ2-1; D ambiguous. The CDR3 length is 15 residues. Germline V gene lookup returns CDR1 MNHNS and CDR2 SASEGT. V was cut by 3 bases and J by 8 bases, with 17 bases left in between. CDR3 sequence (DNA): TGTGCCAGCAGTGACGGACCCCATTTAAACCATGAGCAGTTCTTC. This gives the protein CASSDGPHLNHEQFF.

In regard to this clone: The final CDR3 position lacks the conserved phenylalanine or tryptophan, pointing to a likely read error. Because the CDR3's place on the DNA is in doubt, the DNA is left out and the CDR3 is given as listed by TCRdb. The V gene is TRBV19, the J gene TRBJ1-2; TRBD1 is the table's D call, not checked against the DNA. 11 amino acids form the CDR3, both terminal residues included. Germline lookup yields CDR1 LNHDA and CDR2 SQIVND (reference sequence). The CDR3 is CASSMAGTAIL.

This clone showed up just a few times. This rearrangement joins TRBV19 to TRBJ2-3; D remains ambiguous. This CDR3 region has 11 residues. The V end was cut by 8 bases, the J end by 6 bases, with 9 bases between. Germline loops: CDR1 LNHDA, CDR2 SQIVND (reference sequence). CDR3 sequence reads: CASSWMDTQYF. In nucleotides, the CDR3 is TGTGCCAGTTCCTGGATGGATACGCAGTATTTT. The full variable domain, in which reference TRBV19 and TRBJ2-3 provide the parts outside the CDR3, is DGGITQSPKYLFRKEGQNVTLSCEQNLNHDAMYWYRQDPGQGLRLIYYSQIVNDFQKGDIAEGYSVSREKKESFPLTVTSAQKNPTAFYLCASSWMDTQYFGPGTRLTVL.

This clone is a singleton in its sample. The chain is built from TRBV6-5 and TRBJ1-3, with D possibly TRBD1 on 6 matching bases. CDR1 and CDR2 from the germline V gene are MNHEY and SVGAGI. CDR3 length: 14 amino acids. V lost 5 bases to trimming and J lost 2 bases, with 10 bases between them. The CDR3 is CASSTGITGNTIYF. The CDR3 nucleotides are TGTGCCAGCAGTACAGGGATTACTGGAAACACCATATATTTT.

The J gene is TRBJ1-5, the V gene TRBV4-1; the D gene is possibly TRBD1 (5 bases). Germline V lookup: CDR1 MGHRA, CDR2 YSYEKL. V gave up 0 bases and J gave up 10 bases, with 22 bases separating them. This CDR3 is built from 17 residues. The CDR3 sequence: CASSQEAFRRERSPQHF. DNA for the CDR3: TGCGCCAGCAGCCAAGAGGCGTTTCGCAGGGAACGTAGCCCCCAGCATTTT.

This chain links TRBV11-2 with TRBJ1-6; possible D gene TRBD1, 5 bases. The CDR3 is 14 residues long. V lost 5 bases to trimming and J lost 4 bases, with 9 bases between them. Germline-derived CDR1 and CDR2 are SGHAT and FQNNGV. The CDR3: CASSLGRYNSPLHF. CDR3 sequence (DNA): TGTGCCAGCAGCCTGGGACGGTATAATTCACCCCTCCACTTT.

The gene calls are TRBV27 and TRBJ1-2, with 7 bases lining up with TRBD1. V lost 2 bases and J lost 4; bases outside the gene matches: 1. Germline lookup yields CDR1 MNHEY and CDR2 SMNVEV (reference sequence). This CDR3 has 13 residues. Here the CDR3 reads CASSLAGGYGYTF. The DNA for the CDR3 is TGTGCCAGCAGTTTAGCAGGGGGCTATGGCTACACCTTC.

The V gene is TRBV11-3, the J gene TRBJ2-7; 11 bases agree with TRBD1. Germline CDR1 is SGHNT and CDR2 is YENEEA. The V gene end was trimmed by 3 bases and the J gene end by 1 base; junction bases not matched to a gene: 2. The CDR3 has 15 amino acids. CDR3 nucleotide sequence: TGTGCCAGCAGCTTCGGACAGGGGGCGTCCTACGAGCAGTACTTC. Its translation is CASSFGQGASYEQYF.

The rearrangement links TRBV7-9 to TRBJ2-2; possibly TRBD1 or TRBD2 for D (5 bases each). V lost 5 bases and J 4 bases, leaving 11 bases between the germline ends. The CDR3 has 14 amino acids. Looked up from germline, CDR1 is SEHNR and CDR2 is FQNEAQ (reference sequence). In nucleotides, the CDR3 is TGTGCCAGCAGCGGGACCGTCCTCACCGGGGAGCTGTTTTTT. As protein: CASSGTVLTGELFF.

The J gene is TRBJ2-3, the V gene TRBV11-3; 9 nucleotides agree with TRBD2. From germline, CDR1 is SGHNT and CDR2 YENEEA. J lost 3 bases, V lost 0 bases, and 10 bases had no gene match. This CDR3 spans 18 amino acids. The CDR3 reads CASSLEGYLAGTTDTQYF. CDR3 nucleotide sequence: TGTGCCAGCAGCTTAGAGGGTTACCTAGCGGGGACAACAGATACGCAGTATTTT.

This chain joins TRBV5-4 and TRBJ2-1; D might be TRBD2 (6 bases). Trimming left V 4 bases short and J 0 bases short, with 11 bases between. The CDR3 has 15 residues. Germline V gives CDR1 SGHNT, CDR2 YYREEE (reference sequence). CDR3 protein: CASSVGLPSYNEQFF. For the CDR3, the DNA is TGTGCCAGCAGCGTGGGACTTCCCTCCTACAATGAGCAGTTCTTC.

The chain uses TRBV7-8 and TRBJ2-1; D is possibly TRBD1 (6 bases). Germline V gene sequence: CDR1 SGHVS, CDR2 FQNEAQ. The CDR3 length is 15 residues. The V end was cut by 6 bases, the J end by 1 base, with 13 bases between. The CDR3 loop reads CASRRTGHSYNEQFF. The CDR3 coding sequence is TGTGCCAGCAGACGCACGGGACATTCCTACAATGAGCAGTTCTTC.

This clone showed up just once. The chain recombines TRBV6-5 with TRBJ2-7; 11 bases align to TRBD1. Germline-derived CDR1 and CDR2 are MNHEY and SVGAGI. The CDR3 is 15 residues long. V trimming: 4 bases; J trimming: 3 bases; junction bases outside the gene matches: 5. CDR3 in amino acids: CASSLLGQGGYEQYF. The DNA of the CDR3 is TGTGCCAGCAGTTTATTGGGACAGGGGGGCTACGAGCAGTACTTC.

Notes on this clone: The DNA is omitted, as the CDR3 cannot be located on it reliably, and the CDR3 follows TCRdb's listing. This chain uses TRBV19 with TRBJ1-1; the table names TRBD1, a call not compared with the DNA. 14 amino acids form the CDR3, both terminal residues included. Germline CDR1 LNHDA, CDR2 SQIVND (reference sequence). The CDR3 here is CASTSVWGDTEAFF.

The rearrangement links TRBV6-5 to TRBJ1-5; D uncertain. CDR3 length: 13 amino acids. Germline lookup yields CDR1 MNHEY and CDR2 SVGAGI. V was clipped by 2 bases and J by 6 bases, with 8 bases between them. In nucleotides, the CDR3 is TGTGCCAGCAGTTACGGATTAAGTCAGCCCCAGCATTTT. Protein: CASSYGLSQPQHF.